This TCR beta chain was retrieved from a study of T cell clones after liver transplantation. Study background: Tolerance: complete withdrawal held at least one year, liver enzymes staying within twice normal. Study-level results: Migration into the graft, not deletion, may explain lost graft donor-reactive T cells.

Trimming removed 1 base from V and 0 bases from J; junction bases left unmatched: 8. Germline V lookup: CDR1 KGHSH, CDR2 LQKENI. This CDR3 is 18 amino acids long. A word on this clone: Its antigen remains unknown.

TCRdb's table, derived via immunoSEQ multiplex PCR, lists solely in-frame clones and lacks some. Among some 120,000 clones listed, approximately 90% were seen once. The chain is built from TRBV18 and TRBJ1-1, with 10 bases that match TRBD1. This sample comprised CD4+ T cells from blood, obtained 12 months after liver transplant. The source of this sequence is a human patient who received a liver transplant. Some T cells may have come from the graft donor. For the CDR3, the DNA is TGTGCCAGCTCACCACTCAACCGACAGGGGGCTGTGAACACTGAAGCTTTCTTT. This encodes CASSPLNRQGAVNTEAFF. The full variable domain, its missing parts supplied by reference TRBV18 and TRBJ1-1, is NAGVMQNPRHLVRRRGQEARLRCSPMKGHSHVYWYRQLPEEGLKFMVYLQKENIIDESGMPKERFSAEFPKEGPSILRIQQVVRGDSAAYFCASSPLNRQGAVNTEAFFGQGTRLTVV.